Presented here are 27 T cell receptor beta chains from one specimen sequenced in a study of shared clonotypes between healthy human individuals. CD8 cells regarded as naive lacked CD45RO, were positively chosen for CCR7, and omitted terminally differentiated effector memory CD45RA+ cells. TCRdb keeps only in-frame clones here, not all; method: immunoSEQ multiplex PCR. Here the sample spans more than 2 million clones, just under 95% being singletons. What was sequenced was naive CD8+ T cells from PBMCs. The receptors originated from a man aged 18 to 35 in good health. Some clones in this sample may be carry-over from other donors' samples.

The chain combines TRBV27 with TRBJ1-1; D is possibly TRBD1 (6 bases). V was pared by 4 bases and J by 6 bases, with 12 bases between. The CDR3 spans 13 residues. The germline V gene encodes CDR1 MNHEY and CDR2 SMNVEV (reference sequence). The chain's CDR3 is CASSWDIWAEAFF. The CDR3 DNA is TGTGCCAGCAGTTGGGACATTTGGGCTGAAGCTTTCTTT.

This clone has only one observation. The rearrangement uses TRBV13 and TRBJ2-7; a possible D gene is TRBD1 (5 bases). CDR3 length: 16 residues. Germline values: CDR1 PRHDT, CDR2 FYEKMQ (reference sequence). Trimming took 4 bases from V and 2 from J, leaving 18 bases between them. CDR3 in amino acids: CASSSNQGKETYEQYF. Here the CDR3 DNA reads TGTGCCAGCAGCTCCAATCAGGGAAAGGAGACCTACGAGCAGTACTTC. The variable domain in full, with the rest retrieved from reference TRBV13 and TRBJ2-7, is AAGVIQSPRHLIKEKRETATLKCYPIPRHDTVYWYQQGPGQDPQFLISFYEKMQSDKGSIPDRFSAQQFSDYHSELNMSSLELGDSALYFCASSSNQGKETYEQYFGPGTRLTVT.

The DNA for the CDR3 is TGCGCCAGCAATCAGAACATGAGGACAGGGGGCAATCAGCCCCAGCATTTT. This codes for CASNQNMRTGGNQPQHF. This chain links TRBV23-1 with TRBJ1-5; 9 bases are shared with TRBD1. TRBV23-1 is an ORF, and what it does is uncertain. V gave up 7 bases and J gave up 2 bases; unmatched junction bases: 12. CDR3 length: 17 amino acids.

This chain joins TRBV27 and TRBJ2-1; the D call may be TRBD1 or TRBD2 (5 bases each). Looked up from germline, CDR1 is MNHEY and CDR2 is SMNVEV (reference sequence). This CDR3 is built from 19 residues. V was cut by 5 bases and J by 0 bases, with 23 bases left in between. CDR3 DNA sequence: TGTGCCAGCAGTCCCTCCGTGGGGGAGTCTCCTCACTCCTACAATGAGCAGTTCTTC. It is translated as CASSPSVGESPHSYNEQFF.

J is TRBJ1-3 and V is TRBV30; D is undetermined. This CDR3 region has 12 residues. V dropped 5 bases and J dropped 3 bases, with 8 bases sitting between them. Germline V gene data show CDR1 as GTSNPN and CDR2 as SVGIG (reference sequence). CDR3: CAWRVGGNTIYF. CDR3 DNA: TGTGCCTGGCGAGTCGGTGGAAACACCATATATTTT.

The chain carries TRBV4-1 and TRBJ1-4, with TRBD1 identical over 9 bases. The germline V gene encodes CDR1 MGHRA and CDR2 YSYEKL. The CDR3 covers 16 residues. The junction had 9 bases not matched to a gene; V was cut back by 2 bases and J by 8 bases. CDR3 sequence reads: CASSQITGTGREKLFF. The CDR3 nucleotides read TGCGCCAGCAGCCAAATAACCGGGACAGGGAGAGAAAAACTGTTTTTT.

This chain connects TRBV28 to TRBJ1-1; D is undetermined. The CDR3 extends over 14 amino acids. Germline V gene sequence: CDR1 MDHEN, CDR2 SYDVKM. Trimming stripped 3 bases from V and 5 bases from J, with 13 bases between. The CDR3 protein is CASSFPAESTEAFF. CDR3 nucleotides: TGTGCCAGCAGTTTTCCTGCGGAATCGACTGAAGCTTTCTTT.

The chain uses TRBV4-1 and TRBJ2-7; weak D call: TRBD2 (6 bases). The CDR3 covers 15 residues. CDR1 is MGHRA, CDR2 YSYEKL, per germline. V was pared by 0 bases and J by 7 bases, with 16 bases between. CDR3 protein: CASSQDGSTAREQYF. The CDR3, as DNA: TGCGCCAGCAGCCAAGACGGGAGCACGGCACGAGAGCAGTACTTC.

The rearrangement joins TRBV7-8 to TRBJ2-7; TRBD1 matches at 8 bases. CDR3 length equals 14 residues. Germline CDR1 reads SGHVS; CDR2 reads FQNEAQ. V lost 3 bases, J lost 3 bases, and 4 bases stayed unmatched. The chain's CDR3 is CASSFGQGNYEQYF. In DNA, the CDR3 is TGTGCCAGCAGCTTCGGACAGGGTAACTACGAGCAGTACTTC.

The sample holds one count of this clone. The rearrangement uses TRBV27 and TRBJ2-3, with D unresolved. The germline V gene has CDR1 MNHEY and CDR2 SMNVEV (reference sequence). The CDR3 has 14 residues. Trimming stripped 7 bases from V and 0 bases from J, with 11 bases between. The CDR3 DNA reads TGTGCCAGCAAGGTACGGGCTAGCACAGATACGCAGTATTTT. It encodes CASKVRASTDTQYF.

In DNA form, the CDR3 reads TGTGCCAGTAGTATCGGGGACAGGGGGAACATTCAGTACTTC. Translation gives CASSIGDRGNIQYF. The V and J genes are TRBV19 and TRBJ2-4; TRBD1 matches at 11 bases. V lost 3 bases, J lost 7 bases, and 2 bases stayed unmatched. The CDR3 has 14 amino acids. CDR1 LNHDA and CDR2 SQIVND come from the germline V gene (reference sequence).

The chain links TRBV6-1 to TRBJ1-5, with D hard to call. Germline CDR1 reads MNHNS; CDR2 reads SASEGT. Trimming cost V 2 bases and J 0 bases, with 8 bases left between them. The CDR3 loop spans 15 amino acids. CDR3: CASSESSNSNQPQHF. For the CDR3, the DNA is TGTGCCAGCAGTGAATCGTCGAATAGCAATCAGCCCCAGCATTTT.

The table lists this clone with a count of one. The chain links TRBV6-6 to TRBJ2-7; tentative D call: TRBD2 (6 bases). The CDR3 has 14 amino acids. CDR1 is MNHNY, CDR2 SVGAGI, per germline (reference sequence). V lost 0 bases to trimming and J lost 3 bases, with 9 bases between them. CDR3 nucleotide sequence: TGTGCCAGCAGTTACTCGTGGGGGGACTACGAGCAGTACTTC. It yields the protein CASSYSWGDYEQYF.

V gene TRBV27 combines with J gene TRBJ1-5; D perhaps matches TRBD1 (6 bases). This CDR3 is built from 14 residues. The V end was cut by 7 bases, the J end by 6 bases, with 16 bases between. The germline gives CDR1 MNHEY, CDR2 SMNVEV (reference sequence). CDR3: CASKMSGAVQPQHF. CDR3 coding DNA: TGTGCCAGCAAAATGTCAGGGGCAGTTCAGCCCCAGCATTTT.

J is TRBJ1-3 and V is TRBV19, with unresolved D. The germline gives CDR1 LNHDA, CDR2 SQIVND (reference sequence). This CDR3 spans 14 amino acids. Trimming stripped 4 bases from V and 0 bases from J, with 7 bases between. This CDR3 reads CASSTRFSGNTIYF. DNA for the CDR3: TGTGCCAGTAGTACGAGATTCTCTGGAAACACCATATATTTT.

The chain carries TRBV7-6 and TRBJ2-4, with TRBD1 as a possible D gene (5 bases). V was cut by 3 bases and J by 4 bases, with 16 bases left in between. The CDR3 covers 16 residues. Germline CDR1 SGHVS, CDR2 FNYEAQ. The CDR3 reads CASSFSTAPGKNIQYF. CDR3 bases: TGTGCCAGCAGCTTCTCCACTGCTCCAGGGAAAAACATTCAGTACTTC.

The chain employs TRBV7-9 and TRBJ2-3, with D unresolved. The V gene's germline CDR1 is SEHNR and CDR2 FQNEAQ (reference sequence). CDR3 length: 12 amino acids. The V end was cut by 7 bases, the J end by 3 bases, with 8 bases between. The CDR3 DNA sequence: TGTGCCAGCAAGAGGCTGACAGATACGCAGTATTTT. It is translated as CASKRLTDTQYF.

V gene TRBV6-1 combines with J gene TRBJ1-1; possibly TRBD1 for D (5 bases). Trimming took 7 bases from V and 2 from J, leaving 17 bases between them. Looked up from germline, CDR1 is MNHNS and CDR2 is SASEGT. The CDR3 spans 15 residues. The CDR3 is CASTVYRDSNTEAFF. CDR3 DNA sequence: TGTGCCAGCACCGTCTATCGGGACTCCAACACTGAAGCTTTCTTT.

The V and J genes are TRBV6-1 and TRBJ2-7; TRBD1 is a possible D gene (5 bases). The CDR3 totals 12 residues. Germline V lookup: CDR1 MNHNS, CDR2 SASEGT. Trimming took off 6 bases at V and 1 base at J, with 7 bases between the two ends. Written as DNA, the CDR3 is TGTGCCAGCAGCCAGGGTTCCTACGAGCAGTACTTC. Translation gives CASSQGSYEQYF.

The chain is built from TRBV7-9 and TRBJ2-5, with TRBD2 matching 7 bases. This CDR3 has 18 amino acids. From germline, CDR1 is SEHNR and CDR2 FQNEAQ (reference sequence). V lost 0 bases to trimming and J lost 0 bases; unmatched junction nucleotides: 10. CDR3 sequence reads: CASSLAASGYLYQETQYF. The CDR3 DNA is TGTGCCAGCAGCTTAGCGGCTAGCGGATATTTGTACCAAGAGACCCAGTACTTC.

The chain combines TRBV11-2 with TRBJ2-7, with unresolved D. V lost 5 bases and J lost 3, with 17 bases in between. The CDR3 extends over 15 amino acids. Germline V gives CDR1 SGHAT, CDR2 FQNNGV. The CDR3 sequence is CASSISSPLLYEQYF. For the CDR3, the DNA is TGTGCCAGCAGCATCTCCAGCCCACTGCTCTACGAGCAGTACTTC.

This chain uses TRBV6-5 with TRBJ1-2, with D perhaps TRBD1 (6 bases). The V gene lost 1 base and the J gene lost 5 bases, with 8 bases spanning the gap. The CDR3 is made up of 13 amino acids. Germline CDR1 reads MNHEY; CDR2 reads SVGAGI. The CDR3: CASSYLGTYGYTF. The DNA for the CDR3 is TGTGCCAGCAGTTACTTAGGGACATATGGCTACACCTTC.

This clone was found once. The chain couples TRBV6-6 to TRBJ2-7, with 8 bases matching TRBD1. This CDR3 has 15 residues. V trimming: 6 bases; J trimming: 6 bases; junction bases outside the gene matches: 13. The germline V gene encodes CDR1 MNHNY and CDR2 SVGAGI (reference sequence). For the CDR3, the DNA is TGTGCCAGCAGCATAGACAGGGGAGCTAGATTCGAGCAGTACTTC. It yields the protein CASSIDRGARFEQYF.

The chain joins TRBV4-3 to TRBJ2-7; D might be TRBD2 (6 bases). V dropped 8 bases and J dropped 0 bases, with 17 bases sitting between them. The CDR3 covers 15 residues. Germline assignment: CDR1 LGHNA and CDR2 YSLEER. The CDR3 here is CASQARLASSYEQYF. DNA of the CDR3: TGCGCCAGCCAGGCCCGGCTAGCGAGCTCCTACGAGCAGTACTTC.

This clone was counted between two and nine times. Other DNA sequences in this specimen translate into the identical CDR3. The gene calls are TRBV7-9 and TRBJ1-5; the D is unclear. The ends were cut back, 6 bases at V and 1 base at J, with 4 bases in the middle. The CDR3 runs to 12 residues. Germline loops: CDR1 SEHNR, CDR2 FQNEAQ (reference sequence). The CDR3 reads CASSRSNQPQHF. The CDR3 DNA sequence: TGTGCCAGCAGTCGCAGCAATCAGCCCCAGCATTTT.

This chain joins TRBV7-2 and TRBJ2-1; D is unresolved. The germline gives CDR1 SGHTA, CDR2 FQGNSA. CDR3 length equals 17 residues. V gave up 6 bases and J gave up 0 bases, with 18 bases separating them. The CDR3, as DNA: TGTGCCAGCAGTGTTAGGGTTCATCCAAGCTCCTACAATGAGCAGTTCTTC. Translation gives CASSVRVHPSSYNEQFF.

The gene calls are TRBV5-1 and TRBJ2-7; no definite D call. Germline V gives CDR1 SGHRS, CDR2 YFSETQ. The CDR3 contains 15 residues. With 0 bases removed from V and 5 bases from J, the gap between germline ends came to 15 bases. CDR3: CASSLDVIGYNEQYF. The CDR3 DNA reads TGCGCCAGCAGCTTGGACGTTATAGGGTACAACGAGCAGTACTTC.